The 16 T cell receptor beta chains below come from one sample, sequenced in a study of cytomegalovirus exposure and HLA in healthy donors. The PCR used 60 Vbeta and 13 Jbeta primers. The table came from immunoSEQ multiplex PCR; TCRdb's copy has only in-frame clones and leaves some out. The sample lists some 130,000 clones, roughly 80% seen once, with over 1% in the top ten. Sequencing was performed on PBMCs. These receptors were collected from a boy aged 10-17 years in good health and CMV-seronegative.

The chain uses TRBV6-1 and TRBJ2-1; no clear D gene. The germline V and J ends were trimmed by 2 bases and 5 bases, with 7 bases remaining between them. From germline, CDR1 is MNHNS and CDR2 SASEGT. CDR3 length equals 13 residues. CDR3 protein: CASSEIGDNEQFF. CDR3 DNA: TGTGCCAGCAGTGAAATAGGAGACAATGAGCAGTTCTTC.

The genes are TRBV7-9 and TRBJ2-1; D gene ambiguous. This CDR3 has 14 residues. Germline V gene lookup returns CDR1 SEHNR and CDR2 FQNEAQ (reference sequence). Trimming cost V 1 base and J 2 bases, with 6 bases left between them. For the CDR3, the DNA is TGTGCCAGCAGCTTAGGCGGTCCCTACAATGAGCAGTTCTTC. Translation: CASSLGGPYNEQFF.

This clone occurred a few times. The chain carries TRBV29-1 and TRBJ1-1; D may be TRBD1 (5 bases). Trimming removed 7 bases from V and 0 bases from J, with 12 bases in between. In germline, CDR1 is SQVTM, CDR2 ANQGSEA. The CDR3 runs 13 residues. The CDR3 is CSANQGLNTEAFF. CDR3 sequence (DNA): TGCAGCGCCAATCAGGGATTGAACACTGAAGCTTTCTTT. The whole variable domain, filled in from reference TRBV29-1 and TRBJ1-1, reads SAVISQKPSRDICQRGTSLTIQCQVDSQVTMMFWYRQQPGQSLTLIATANQGSEATYESGFVIDKFPISRPNLTFSTLTVSNMSPEDSSIYLCSANQGLNTEAFFGQGTRLTVV.

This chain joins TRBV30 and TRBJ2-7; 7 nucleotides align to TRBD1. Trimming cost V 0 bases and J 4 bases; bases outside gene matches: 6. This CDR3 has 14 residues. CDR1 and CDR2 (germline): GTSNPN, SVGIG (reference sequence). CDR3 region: CAWSVDREIYEQYF. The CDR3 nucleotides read TGTGCCTGGAGTGTAGACAGGGAGATATACGAGCAGTACTTC.

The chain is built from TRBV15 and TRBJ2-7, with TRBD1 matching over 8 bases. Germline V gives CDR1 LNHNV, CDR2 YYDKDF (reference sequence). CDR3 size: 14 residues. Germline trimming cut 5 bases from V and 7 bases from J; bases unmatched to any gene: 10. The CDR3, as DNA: TGTGCCACCAGCTGGCGGGGACAGGCCTTGGAGCAGTACTTC. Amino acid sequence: CATSWRGQALEQYF.

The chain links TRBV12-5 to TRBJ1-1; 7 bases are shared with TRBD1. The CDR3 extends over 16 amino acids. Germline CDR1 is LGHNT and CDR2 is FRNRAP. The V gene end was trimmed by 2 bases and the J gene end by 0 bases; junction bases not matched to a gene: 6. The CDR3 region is CASGLTTGNMNTEAFF. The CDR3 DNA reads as TGTGCTAGTGGTTTGACGACAGGGAACATGAACACTGAAGCTTTCTTT.

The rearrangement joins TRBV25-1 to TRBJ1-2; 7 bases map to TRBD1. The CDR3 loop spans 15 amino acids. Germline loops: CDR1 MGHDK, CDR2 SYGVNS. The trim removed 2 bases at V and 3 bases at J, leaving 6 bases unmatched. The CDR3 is CASSEETQGDYGYTF. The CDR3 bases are TGTGCCAGCAGTGAAGAAACTCAGGGGGACTATGGCTACACCTTC.

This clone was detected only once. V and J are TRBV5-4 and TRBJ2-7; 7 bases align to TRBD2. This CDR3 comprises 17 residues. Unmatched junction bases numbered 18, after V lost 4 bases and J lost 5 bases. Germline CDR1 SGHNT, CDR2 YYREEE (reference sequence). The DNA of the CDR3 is TGTGCCAGCAGCCATCCACTCTCTAGCGCGGGAGTAAACGAGCAGTACTTC. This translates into CASSHPLSSAGVNEQYF.

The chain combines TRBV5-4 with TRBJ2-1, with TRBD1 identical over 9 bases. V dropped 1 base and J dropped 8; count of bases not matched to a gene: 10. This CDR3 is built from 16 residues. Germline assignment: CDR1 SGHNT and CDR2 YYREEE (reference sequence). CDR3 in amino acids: CASSLKVGTGRDEQFF. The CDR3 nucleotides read TGTGCCAGCAGCTTGAAAGTCGGGACAGGGAGGGATGAGCAGTTCTTC.

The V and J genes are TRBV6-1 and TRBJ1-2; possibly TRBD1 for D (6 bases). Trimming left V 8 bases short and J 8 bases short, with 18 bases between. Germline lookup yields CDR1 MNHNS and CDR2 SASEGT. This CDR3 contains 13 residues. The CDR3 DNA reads TGTGCCAGCCGAAAATCAGGGGCATCCGGCTACACCTTC. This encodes CASRKSGASGYTF.

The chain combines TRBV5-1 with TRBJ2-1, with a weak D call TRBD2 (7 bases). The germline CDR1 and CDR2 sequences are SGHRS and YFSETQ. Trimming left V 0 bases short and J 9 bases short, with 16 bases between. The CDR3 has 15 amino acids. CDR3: CASSLEGGMVSEQFF. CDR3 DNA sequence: TGCGCCAGCAGCTTGGAGGGGGGGATGGTGAGTGAGCAGTTCTTC.

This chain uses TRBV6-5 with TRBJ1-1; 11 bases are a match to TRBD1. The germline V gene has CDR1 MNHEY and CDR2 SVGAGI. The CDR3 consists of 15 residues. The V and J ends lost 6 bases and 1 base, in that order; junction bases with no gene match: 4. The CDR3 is CASRDRGLWNTEAFF. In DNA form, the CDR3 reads TGTGCCAGCAGGGACAGGGGGCTATGGAACACTGAAGCTTTCTTT.

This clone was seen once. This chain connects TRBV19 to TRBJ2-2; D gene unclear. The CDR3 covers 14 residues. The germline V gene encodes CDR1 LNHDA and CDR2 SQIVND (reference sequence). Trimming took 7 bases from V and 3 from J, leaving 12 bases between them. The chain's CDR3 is CASKVVGDTGELFF. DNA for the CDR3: TGTGCCAGTAAGGTGGTAGGAGACACCGGGGAGCTGTTTTTT. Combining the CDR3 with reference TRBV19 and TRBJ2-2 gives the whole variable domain DGGITQSPKYLFRKEGQNVTLSCEQNLNHDAMYWYRQDPGQGLRLIYYSQIVNDFQKGDIAEGYSVSREKKESFPLTVTSAQKNPTAFYLCASKVVGDTGELFFGEGSRLTVL.

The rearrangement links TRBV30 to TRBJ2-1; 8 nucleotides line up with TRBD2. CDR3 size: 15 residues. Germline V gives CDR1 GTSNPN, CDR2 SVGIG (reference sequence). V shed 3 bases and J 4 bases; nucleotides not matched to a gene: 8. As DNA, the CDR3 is TGTGCCTGGAGCGTTACTAGCGGACCTTACAATGAGCAGTTCTTC. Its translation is CAWSVTSGPYNEQFF.

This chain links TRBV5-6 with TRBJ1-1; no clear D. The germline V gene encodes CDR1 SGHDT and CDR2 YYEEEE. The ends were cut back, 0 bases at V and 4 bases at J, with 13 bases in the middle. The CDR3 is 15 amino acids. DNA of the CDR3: TGTGCCAGCAGCTTGGTTCCAGGCAGCGGCACTGAAGCTTTCTTT. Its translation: CASSLVPGSGTEAFF. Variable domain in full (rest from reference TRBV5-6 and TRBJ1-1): DAGVTQSPTHLIKTRGQQVTLRCSPKSGHDTVSWYQQALGQGPQFIFQYYEEEERQRGNFPDRFSGHQFPNYSSELNVNALLLGDSALYLCASSLVPGSGTEAFFGQGTRLTVV.

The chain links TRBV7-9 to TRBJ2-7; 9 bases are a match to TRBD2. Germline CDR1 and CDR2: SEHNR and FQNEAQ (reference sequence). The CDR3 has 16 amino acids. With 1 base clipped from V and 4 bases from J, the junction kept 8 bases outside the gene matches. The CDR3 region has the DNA TGTGCCAGCAGCTTAGGTCGTAGCGGGAGCAATTACGAGCAGTACTTC. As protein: CASSLGRSGSNYEQYF.